The rows below give T cell receptor beta chains drawn from one sample of a study of post-analysis software for immune sequencing data. Each CDR3 protein gets one entry after TCRdb re-called the PCR reads with MiXCR. The sample consists of some 890,000 distinct CDR3 sequences, approximately 53% of them appearing once. The sequenced material came from blood. The receptors were sampled from a girl aged 5 to 17 with multiple sclerosis. Both conserved end residues are part of each CDR3. A D gene is named only where the DNA matches it firmly. Clone size appears in some rows only: once, few, many, or a class for an expanded clone.

TRBJ2-5	.	TRBV27	.	CASSFSVGVRGSETQYF	TGTGCCAGCAGTTTTTCGGTGGGTGTTCGAGGGAGTGAGACCCAGTACTTC
TRBJ2-7	.	TRBV5-6	TRBD2	CASRQGLAGQDEQYF	TGTGCCAGTAGGCAGGGACTAGCGGGACAGGACGAGCAGTACTTC
TRBJ2-7	.	TRBV7-6	.	CASSSGVRDEQYF	TGTGCCAGCAGCTCAGGGGTTCGAGACGAGCAGTACTTC
TRBJ2-5	.	TRBV14	TRBD2	CASSQVGGGLAGLETQYF	TGTGCCAGCAGCCAAGTGGGTGGTGGGCTAGCGGGCTTGGAGACCCAGTACTTC
TRBJ2-7	.	TRBV20-1	TRBD2	CSARDYSGEGYEQYF	TGCAGTGCTAGGGATTATAGCGGGGAAGGCTACGAGCAGTACTTC
TRBJ1-2	.	TRBV7-2	.	CASSSRRGNGCGYTF	TGTGCCAGCAGCTCGAGGAGGGGCAATGGATGTGGCTACACCTTC
TRBJ1-1	few	TRBV5-6	.	CASSPRGRLNTEAFF	TGTGCCAGCAGCCCCCGGGGACGGCTGAACACTGAAGCTTTCTTT
TRBJ2-1	.	TRBV12-3/TRBV12-4	TRBD2	CASSFTSGGSNEQFF	TGTGCCAGCAGCTTCACTAGCGGGGGATCCAATGAGCAGTTCTTC
TRBJ2-1	.	TRBV20-1	.	CSAANNEQFF	TGCAGTGCTGCTAACAATGAGCAGTTCTTC
TRBJ1-2	.	TRBV12-3/TRBV12-4	.	CASSFSGAYGYTF	TGTGCCAGCAGTTTTTCAGGGGCCTATGGCTACACCTTC
TRBJ2-7	.	TRBV29-1	TRBD1	CSAAPTGVYEQYF	TGCAGCGCCGCCCCGACAGGGGTCTACGAGCAGTACTTC
TRBJ2-4	few	TRBV21-1	.	CASSKPKNIQYF	TGTGCCAGCAGCAAACCCAAAAACATTCAGTACTTC
TRBJ1-1	few	TRBV12-3/TRBV12-4	.	CASSSRLNTEAFF	TGTGCCAGCAGTTCCAGATTGAACACTGAAGCTTTCTTT
TRBJ2-5	.	TRBV6-5	TRBD1	CASNSGQGFLRNREQYF	TGTGCCAGCAATTCGGGACAGGGGTTTCTTCGGAATCGTGAGCAGTACTTC
TRBJ2-7	.	TRBV7-2	.	CASSLGVLSSYEQYF	TGTGCCAGCAGCTTAGGTGTGTTATCCTCCTACGAGCAGTACTTC
TRBJ1-1	few	TRBV9	.	CASSSPRTLGTEAFF	TGTGCCAGCAGCTCACCCAGGACCCTCGGCACTGAAGCTTTCTTT
TRBJ1-2	.	TRBV6-6	TRBD1	CVSSDRVENYGYTF	TGTGTCAGCAGTGACAGGGTTGAGAACTATGGCTACACCTTC
TRBJ2-1	few	TRBV5-1	TRBD2	CASSSGTSGPSYNEQFF	TGCGCCAGCAGCTCTGGGACTAGCGGGCCCTCCTACAATGAGCAGTTCTTC
TRBJ2-5	.	TRBV12-3/TRBV12-4	.	CASSFVVNEQYF	TGTGCCAGCAGTTTTGTAGTGAATGAGCAGTACTTC
TRBJ1-5	few	TRBV10-2	.	CASSGNYGRGNQPQHF	TGCGCCAGCAGTGGTAATTATGGGAGGGGCAATCAGCCCCAGCATTTT
TRBJ2-3	.	TRBV20-1	.	CSARTRSSTDTQYF	TGCAGTGCCAGGACCAGATCTAGCACAGATACGCAGTATTTT
TRBJ1-2	.	TRBV12-3/TRBV12-4	TRBD1	CASRTGGSYGYTF	TGTGCCAGCAGGACAGGGGGCAGCTATGGCTACACCTTC
TRBJ2-3	few	TRBV2	.	CASMAGTRTDTQYF	TGTGCCAGCATGGCCGGTACCCGCACAGATACGCAGTATTTT
TRBJ2-7	few	TRBV29-1	TRBD1	CSVNKGQADYNEQYF	TGCAGCGTTAATAAGGGACAGGCCGACTACAATGAGCAGTACTTC